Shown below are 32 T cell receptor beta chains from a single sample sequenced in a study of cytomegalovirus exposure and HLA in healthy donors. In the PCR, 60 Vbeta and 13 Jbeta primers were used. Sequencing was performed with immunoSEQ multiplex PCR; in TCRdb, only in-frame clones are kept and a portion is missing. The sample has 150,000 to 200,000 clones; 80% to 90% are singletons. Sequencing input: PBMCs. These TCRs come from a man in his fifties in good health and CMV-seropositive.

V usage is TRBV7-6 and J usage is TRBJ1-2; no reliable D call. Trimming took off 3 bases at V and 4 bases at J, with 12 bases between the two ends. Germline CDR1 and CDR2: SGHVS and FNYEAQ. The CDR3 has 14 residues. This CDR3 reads CASSLETGSYGYTF. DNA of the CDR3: TGTGCCAGCAGCTTGGAGACGGGTAGCTATGGCTACACCTTC.

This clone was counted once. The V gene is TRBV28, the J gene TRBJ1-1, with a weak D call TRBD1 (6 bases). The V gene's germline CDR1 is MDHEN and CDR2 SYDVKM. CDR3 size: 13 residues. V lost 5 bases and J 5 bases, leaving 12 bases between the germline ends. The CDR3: CASSTQGITEAFF. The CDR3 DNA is TGTGCCAGCAGTACACAGGGTATAACTGAAGCTTTCTTT.

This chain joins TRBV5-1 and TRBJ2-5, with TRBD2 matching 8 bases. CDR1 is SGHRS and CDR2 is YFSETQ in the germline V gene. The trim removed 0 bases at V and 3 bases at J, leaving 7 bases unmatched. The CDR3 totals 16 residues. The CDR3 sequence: CASSLGPGGVEETQYF. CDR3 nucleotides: TGCGCCAGCAGCTTGGGCCCCGGGGGGGTAGAAGAGACCCAGTACTTC.

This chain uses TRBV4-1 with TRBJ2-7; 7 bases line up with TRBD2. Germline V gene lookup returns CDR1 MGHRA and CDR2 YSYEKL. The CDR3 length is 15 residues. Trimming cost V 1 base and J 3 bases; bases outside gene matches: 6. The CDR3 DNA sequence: TGCGCCAGCAGCCAAGGAGGCGGGAGAAGCTACGAGCAGTACTTC. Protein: CASSQGGGRSYEQYF.

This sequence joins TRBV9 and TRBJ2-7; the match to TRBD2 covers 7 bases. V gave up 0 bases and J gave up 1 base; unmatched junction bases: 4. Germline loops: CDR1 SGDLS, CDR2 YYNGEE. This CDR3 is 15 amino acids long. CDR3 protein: CASSVAAGESYEQYF. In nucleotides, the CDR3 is TGTGCCAGCAGCGTAGCGGCGGGGGAGTCCTACGAGCAGTACTTC.

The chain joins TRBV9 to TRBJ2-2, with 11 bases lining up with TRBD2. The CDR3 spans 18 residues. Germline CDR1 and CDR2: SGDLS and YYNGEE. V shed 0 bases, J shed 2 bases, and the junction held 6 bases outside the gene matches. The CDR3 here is CASSVGLAGGLNTGELFF. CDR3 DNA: TGTGCCAGCAGCGTAGGGCTAGCGGGGGGTCTAAACACCGGGGAGCTGTTTTTT.

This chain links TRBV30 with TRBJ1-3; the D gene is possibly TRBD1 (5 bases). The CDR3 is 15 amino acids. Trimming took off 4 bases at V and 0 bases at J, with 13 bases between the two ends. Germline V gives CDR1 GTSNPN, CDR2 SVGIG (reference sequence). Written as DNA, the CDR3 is TGTGCCTGGATGACAGATACTCCCTCTGGAAACACCATATATTTT. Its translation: CAWMTDTPSGNTIYF. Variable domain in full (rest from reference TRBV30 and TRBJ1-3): SQTIHQWPATLVQPVGSPLSLECTVEGTSNPNLYWYRQAAGRGLQLLFYSVGIGQISSEVPQNLSASRPQDRQFILSSKKLLLSDSGFYLCAWMTDTPSGNTIYFGEGSWLTVV.

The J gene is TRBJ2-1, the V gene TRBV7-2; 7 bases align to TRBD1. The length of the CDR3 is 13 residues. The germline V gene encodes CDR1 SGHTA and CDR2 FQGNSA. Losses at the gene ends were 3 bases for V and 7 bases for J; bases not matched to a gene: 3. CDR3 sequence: CASSFAGGNEQFF. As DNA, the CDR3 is TGTGCCAGCAGCTTCGCAGGGGGTAATGAGCAGTTCTTC.

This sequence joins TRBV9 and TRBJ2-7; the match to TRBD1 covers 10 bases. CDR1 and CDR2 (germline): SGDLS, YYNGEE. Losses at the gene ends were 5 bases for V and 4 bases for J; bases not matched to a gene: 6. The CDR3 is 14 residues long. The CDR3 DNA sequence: TGTGCCAGCAGTCCTGGGACAGGGGTTTACGAGCAGTACTTC. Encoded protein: CASSPGTGVYEQYF.

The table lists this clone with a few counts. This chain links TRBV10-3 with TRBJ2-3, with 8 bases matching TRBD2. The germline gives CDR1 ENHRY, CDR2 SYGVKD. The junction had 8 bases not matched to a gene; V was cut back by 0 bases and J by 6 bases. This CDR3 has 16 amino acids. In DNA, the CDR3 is TGTGCCATCAGTGAGTCGACGGGGGGGCCGTTGGATACGCAGTATTTT. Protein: CAISESTGGPLDTQYF.

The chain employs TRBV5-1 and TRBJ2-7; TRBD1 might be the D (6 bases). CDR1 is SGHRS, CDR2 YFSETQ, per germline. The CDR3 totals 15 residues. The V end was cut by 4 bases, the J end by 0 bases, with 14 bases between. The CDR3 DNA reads TGCGCCAGCAGCACGAAACAGGGTGTCTCCTACGAGCAGTACTTC. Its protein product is CASSTKQGVSYEQYF.

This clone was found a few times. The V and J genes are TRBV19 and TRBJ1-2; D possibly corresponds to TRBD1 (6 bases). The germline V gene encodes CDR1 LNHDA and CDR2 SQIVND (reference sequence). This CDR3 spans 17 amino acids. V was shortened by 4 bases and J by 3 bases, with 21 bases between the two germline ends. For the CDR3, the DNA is TGTGCCAGTAGTACTTCGGGACATTCTAAAGATGACTATGGCTACACCTTC. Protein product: CASSTSGHSKDDYGYTF.

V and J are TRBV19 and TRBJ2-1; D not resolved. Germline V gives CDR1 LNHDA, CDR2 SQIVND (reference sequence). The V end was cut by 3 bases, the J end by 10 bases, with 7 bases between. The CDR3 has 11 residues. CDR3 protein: CASSMTDEQFF. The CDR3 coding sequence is TGTGCCAGTAGTATGACTGACGAGCAGTTCTTC.

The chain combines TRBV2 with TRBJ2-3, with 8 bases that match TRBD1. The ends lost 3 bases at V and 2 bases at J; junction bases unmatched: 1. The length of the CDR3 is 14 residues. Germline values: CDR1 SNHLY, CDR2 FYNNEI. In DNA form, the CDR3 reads TGTGCCAGCAGTGAGGGACAGGACACAGATACGCAGTATTTT. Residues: CASSEGQDTDTQYF.

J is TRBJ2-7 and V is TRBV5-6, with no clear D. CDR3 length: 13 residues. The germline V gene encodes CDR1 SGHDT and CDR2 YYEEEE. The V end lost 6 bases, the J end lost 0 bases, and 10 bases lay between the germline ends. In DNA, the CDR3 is TGTGCCAGCAACATACGGGTCTCCTACGAGCAGTACTTC. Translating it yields CASNIRVSYEQYF.

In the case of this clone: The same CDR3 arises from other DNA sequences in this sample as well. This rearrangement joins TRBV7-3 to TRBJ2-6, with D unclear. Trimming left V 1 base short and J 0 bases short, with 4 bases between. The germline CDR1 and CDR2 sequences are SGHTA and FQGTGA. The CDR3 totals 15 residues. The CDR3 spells CASSLSGSGANVLTF. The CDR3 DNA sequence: TGTGCCAGCAGCTTAAGCGGCTCTGGGGCCAACGTCCTGACTTTC. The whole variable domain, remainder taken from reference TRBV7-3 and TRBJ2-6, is GAGVSQTPSNKVTEKGKYVELRCDPISGHTALYWYRQSLGQGPEFLIYFQGTGAADDSGLPNDRFFAVRPEGSVSTLKIQRTERGDSAVYLCASSLSGSGANVLTFGAGSRLTVL.

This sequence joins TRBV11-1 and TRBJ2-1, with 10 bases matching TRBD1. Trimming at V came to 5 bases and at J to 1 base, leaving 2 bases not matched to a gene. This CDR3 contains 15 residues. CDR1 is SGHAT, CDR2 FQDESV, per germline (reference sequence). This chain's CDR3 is CASSRTGGSYNEQFF. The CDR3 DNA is TGTGCCAGCAGCCGGACAGGGGGATCCTACAATGAGCAGTTCTTC.

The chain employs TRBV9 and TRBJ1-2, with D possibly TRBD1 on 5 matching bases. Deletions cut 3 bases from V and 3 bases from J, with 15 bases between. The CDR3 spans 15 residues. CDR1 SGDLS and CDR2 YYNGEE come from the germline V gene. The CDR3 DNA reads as TGTGCCAGCAGCGGCAGGGAGGTGGCGTACTATGGCTACACCTTC. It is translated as CASSGREVAYYGYTF.

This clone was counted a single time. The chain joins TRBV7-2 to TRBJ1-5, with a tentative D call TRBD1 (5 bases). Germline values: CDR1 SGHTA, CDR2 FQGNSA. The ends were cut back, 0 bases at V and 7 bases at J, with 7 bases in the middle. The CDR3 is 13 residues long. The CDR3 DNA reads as TGTGCCAGCAGCTTAGCGGGGGGGCAGCCCCAGCATTTT. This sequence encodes CASSLAGGQPQHF.

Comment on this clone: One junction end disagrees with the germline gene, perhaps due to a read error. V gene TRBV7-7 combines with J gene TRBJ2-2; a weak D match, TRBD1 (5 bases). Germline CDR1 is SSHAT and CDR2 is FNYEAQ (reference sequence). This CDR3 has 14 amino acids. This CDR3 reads CASSFSGMTGELFF. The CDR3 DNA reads TGTGCTAGCAGCTTCTCAGGGATGACCGGGGAGCTGTTTTTT.

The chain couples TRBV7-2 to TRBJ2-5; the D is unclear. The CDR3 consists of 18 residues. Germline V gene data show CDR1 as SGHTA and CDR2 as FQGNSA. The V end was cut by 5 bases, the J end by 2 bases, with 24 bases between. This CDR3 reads CASSPPRPQRRYQETQYF. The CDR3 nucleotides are TGTGCCAGCAGCCCCCCGAGGCCCCAGAGACGCTATCAAGAGACCCAGTACTTC.

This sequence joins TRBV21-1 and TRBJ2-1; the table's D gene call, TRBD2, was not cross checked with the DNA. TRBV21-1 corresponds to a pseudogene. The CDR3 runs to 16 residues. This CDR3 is CASRPIGTSGSNEQFF. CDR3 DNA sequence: TGTGCCAGCAGGCCGATCGGGACTAGCGGGAGCAATGAGCAGTTCTTC.

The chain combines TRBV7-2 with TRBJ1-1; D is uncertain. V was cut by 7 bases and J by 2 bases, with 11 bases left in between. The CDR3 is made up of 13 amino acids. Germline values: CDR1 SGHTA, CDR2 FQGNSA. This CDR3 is CASTSGPNTEAFF. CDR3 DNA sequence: TGTGCCAGCACCAGTGGCCCTAACACTGAAGCTTTCTTT. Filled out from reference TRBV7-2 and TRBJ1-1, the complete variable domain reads GAGVSQSPSNKVTEKGKDVELRCDPISGHTALYWYRQSLGQGLEFLIYFQGNSAPDKSGLPSDRFSAERTGGSVSTLTIQRTQQEDSAVYLCASTSGPNTEAFFGQGTRLTVV.

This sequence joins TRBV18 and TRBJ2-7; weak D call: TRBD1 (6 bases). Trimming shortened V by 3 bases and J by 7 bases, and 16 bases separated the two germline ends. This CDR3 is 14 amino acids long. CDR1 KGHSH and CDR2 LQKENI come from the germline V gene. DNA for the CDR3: TGTGCCAGCTCACCCACGACAGGTTCTCGGGAGCAGTACTTC. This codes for CASSPTTGSREQYF.

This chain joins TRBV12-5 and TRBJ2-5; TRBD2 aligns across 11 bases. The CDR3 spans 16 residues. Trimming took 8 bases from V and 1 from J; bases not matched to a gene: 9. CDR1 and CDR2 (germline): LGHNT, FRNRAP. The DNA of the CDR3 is TGTGCTAGTCGGATCCTCGGGACTAGCGGCCAAGAGACCCAGTACTTC. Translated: CASRILGTSGQETQYF.

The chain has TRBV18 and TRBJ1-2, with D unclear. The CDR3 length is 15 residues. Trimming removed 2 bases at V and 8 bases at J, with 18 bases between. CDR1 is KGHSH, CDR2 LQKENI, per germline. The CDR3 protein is CASSPLNSPGGGYTF. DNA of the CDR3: TGTGCCAGCTCACCATTAAACTCCCCGGGAGGCGGCTACACCTTC.

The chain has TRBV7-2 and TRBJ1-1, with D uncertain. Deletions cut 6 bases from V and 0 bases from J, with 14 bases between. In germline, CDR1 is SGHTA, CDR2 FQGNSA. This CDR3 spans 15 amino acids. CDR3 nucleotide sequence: TGTGCCAGCAGTCAAGCCCCCGCGTTGAACACTGAAGCTTTCTTT. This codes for CASSQAPALNTEAFF.

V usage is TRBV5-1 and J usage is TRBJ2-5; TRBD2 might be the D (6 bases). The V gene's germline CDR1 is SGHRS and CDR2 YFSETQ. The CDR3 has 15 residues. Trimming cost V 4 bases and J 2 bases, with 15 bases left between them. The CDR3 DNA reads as TGCGCCAGCAGCAGTAGCGGAAACCGGCAAGAGACCCAGTACTTC. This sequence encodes CASSSSGNRQETQYF.

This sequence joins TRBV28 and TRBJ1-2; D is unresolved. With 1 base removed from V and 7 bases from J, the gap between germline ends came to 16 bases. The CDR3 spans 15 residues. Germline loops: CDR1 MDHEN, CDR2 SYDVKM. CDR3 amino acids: CASSLSAVPPGGYTF. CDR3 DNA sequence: TGTGCCAGCAGTTTATCGGCCGTGCCTCCGGGTGGCTACACCTTC.

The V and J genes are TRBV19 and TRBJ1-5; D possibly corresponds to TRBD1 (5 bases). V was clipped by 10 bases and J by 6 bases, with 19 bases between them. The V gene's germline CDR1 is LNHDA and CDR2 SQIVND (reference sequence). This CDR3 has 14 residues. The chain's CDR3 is CATTQGRAIQPQHF. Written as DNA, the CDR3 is TGTGCCACCACCCAGGGCAGGGCGATTCAGCCCCAGCATTTT.

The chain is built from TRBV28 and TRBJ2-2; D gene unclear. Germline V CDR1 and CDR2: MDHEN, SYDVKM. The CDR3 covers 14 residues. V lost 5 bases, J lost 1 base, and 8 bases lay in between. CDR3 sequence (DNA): TGTGCCAGCAGTCGTTCCGTGAACACCGGGGAGCTGTTTTTT. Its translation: CASSRSVNTGELFF. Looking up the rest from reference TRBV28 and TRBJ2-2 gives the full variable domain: DVKVTQSSRYLVKRTGEKVFLECVQDMDHENMFWYRQDPGLGLRLIYFSYDVKMKEKGDIPEGYSVSREKKERFSLILESASTNQTSMYLCASSRSVNTGELFFGEGSRLTVL.

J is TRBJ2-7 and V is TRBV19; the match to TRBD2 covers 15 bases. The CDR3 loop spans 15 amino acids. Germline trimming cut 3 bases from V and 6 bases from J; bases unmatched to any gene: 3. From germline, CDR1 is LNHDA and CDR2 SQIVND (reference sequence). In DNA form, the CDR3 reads TGTGCCAGTAGTATCGGACTAGCGGGAGGGGGCGAGCAGTACTTC. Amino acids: CASSIGLAGGGEQYF.